This T cell receptor (beta chain) stems from a study of identifying expanded T cells in peripheral blood (dated by TCRdb to between 2018 and 2020). In terms of the full investigation: Separate aliquots of the same genomic DNA pool were sequenced to produce technical replicates, and four replicates were compared in pairs. Broader findings and caveats from the paper: For all healthy donors, the variance in clone template counts between roughly 2-week samples rose significantly as total template count increased. It was expected by the authors that biological variance in healthy repertoires might increase further over much longer intervals, such as months to years. The binomial model flagged approximately 1.2 differentially abundant clones between technical replicates, compared with 15 to 17 over about 2 weeks and 19 over around 4 weeks. Both the number of clones called differentially abundant and the false-positive rate were significantly reduced by the beta-binomial model across all healthy-donor time intervals.

As for this clone: Its antigen is unknown. No qualities accompany the bases; no much larger clone lies one base away.

The immunoSEQ Assay, which relies on bias-controlled multiplex PCR amplification of genomic DNA, was used to profile TCRbeta CDR3 regions. On the study's bioinformatics: The absolute abundance of each unique TCRbeta CDR3 region was quantified after sequences were collapsed and filtered. Differential abundance was tested with two models: a binomial (Fisher-equivalent) model and a beta-binomial model that adds time-dependent variance fitted from healthy donors. Clones with fewer than 5 combined templates were removed, and differential abundance was called for clones with a Benjamini-Hochberg FDR below 0.01. Using the form v = (b*log(k)+a)^2, the beta-binomial variance was modeled as a function of the total template count across the two samples. The table was pulled from immuneACCESS by TCRdb, which kept in-frame rearrangements only. Such tables lose some clones; where checked, under half of the loss comes from unresolved V genes, and the rest has no known cause. V and J calls and clone size are copied from that table; D and trimming were computed from the DNA. The sample has about 90,000 clones on record, about 86% of them singletons. The ten largest clones take up 5.5% to 6.5% of the sample.

No immune events such as infections were documented for the healthy donors during the collection period. To calibrate time-dependent variance in a beta-binomial model of T-cell clone differential abundance, blood repertoires from healthy donors were used as a training cohort. There were some 10 healthy donors in the training cohort, of whom 3 were female and 7 were male. Donor ages ranged from 29 to 64 years, with an average of 43 years. Whole blood was collected from each healthy donor at three time points spaced 2 to 3 weeks apart and obtained from a commercial supplier. For immunosequencing, genomic DNA was extracted from whole blood that had not been sorted. Including the terminal cysteine and phenylalanine, the CDR3 comprises 18 residues. CDR3 DNA only is kept here, 54 bases in frame from base 1. From V the trimming removes 2 bases and from J it removes 1 base, while the gene matches leave 11 bases of the junction unaccounted for. Per the germline V gene, SGHRS is the CDR1 and YFSETQ is the CDR2.

The sequence joins TRBV5-1 to TRBJ2-4, with TRBD1 matching 8 junction bases. The specimen was blood. The clonotype comes from a person between 18 and 70 years old in good health. CDR3 reads: CASSFGAGGSRAKNIQYF. The DNA sequence is as follows: TGCGCCAGCAGCTTTGGGGCAGGGGGCAGCCGGGCCAAAAACATTCAGTACTTC.